This T cell receptor (beta chain) was observed in a study of shared clonotypes between healthy human individuals (dated by TCRdb to 2020 to 2022). With regard to the full study: The cohort comprised two women and three men aged 18 to 49 years. Different laboratories and diverse techniques were used to prepare libraries and sequence TCR repertoires, to increase sequencing depth and limit assay-specific biases. Leukapheresis yielded between about 0.85 and 10 billion PBMCs per donor. The study deeply sequenced blood TCR repertoires of several healthy adults to estimate repertoire size and the extent of clonotype sharing between individuals. For each donor, CD4 naive and CD4 memory were each given three plates, CD8 naive was given two plates, and CD8 memory was given one plate.

CD8 naive samples were CD45RO-negative cells positively selected for CCR7, giving a CD45RA+CCR7+ population that excluded TemRA cells. Donors were healthy HIV-negative adults with no recently reported acute infections or vaccinations. Every donor was a Caucasian adult living in Nashville, Tennessee, USA. Blood was collected by leukapheresis, and PBMCs were isolated by Ficoll-Histopaque density gradient centrifugation and then cryopreserved in liquid nitrogen vapor phase. Analytical flow cytometry was used to check the purity and quantity of each magnetically sorted T cell population. From each sorted fraction, genomic DNA was isolated and quantified by UV absorbance on a Nanodrop 2000c. From the cysteine through the phenylalanine, the CDR3 covers 19 amino acids. The DNA shown is the 57-base CDR3, in frame from base 1. V is pared back by 0 bases and J by 3 bases, with 22 bases lying between the germline termini. The CDR1 and CDR2 encoded by the germline V gene are MGHRA and YSYEKL.

TCR CDR3 regions were amplified from genomic DNA by multiplex PCR using the deep immunoSEQ assay. Extracted genomic DNA from each cell subset was spread evenly across all wells of several immunoSEQ 96-well plates, with each plate serving as a replicate. For sorted subsets, roughly 200 ng of genomic DNA, equivalent to 25,000 to 35,000 T cell genomes, went into each replicate PCR. Purified libraries were measured with a Qubit 3.0 fluorometer, size-checked on a Bioanalyzer 2100, and measured again with the KAPA Library Quantification kit. Every immunoSEQ 96-well plate was sequenced on a separate single-read 150-cycle Illumina NextSeq 550 flow cell. The published analysis was carried out like this. Because the immunoSEQ output included only junctional sequences and no quality scores, the filtering could not be the same as the filtering used for full-length reads. Sequences were annotated with PyIR, a Python wrapper for IgBLAST v1.9, and V/J genes and CDR3 were assigned using IMGT germline references. Reads were removed for weak V/J assignments (E-value above 1e-6), missing CDR3, stop codons, out-of-frame junctions, or ambiguous translated residues. V3J clonotypes were defined as sequences sharing the same inferred V gene, J gene, and CDR3 amino acid sequence. Percentage overlap between repertoires was computed as shared unique clonotypes divided by the size of the smaller repertoire. Richness of each repertoire was evaluated using RTK rarefaction, the Chao1 estimator, and Recon v2.1 estimates of unobserved clonotypes. Generation probabilities were computed with OLGA for all TCRbeta clonotypes obtained by the gDNA method from four donors. TCRdb's version of the immuneACCESS table is confined to in-frame rearrangements and falls short of the full clone set. An unresolved V gene accounts for under half of the shortfall where checked; the remainder is of unknown origin. That table furnishes V, J and clone size, whereas the DNA furnished D and trimming. The sample table shows roughly 590,000 clones, and around 95% are seen once. Of the sample, 0.085% to 0.11% is held by the ten largest clones.

Overall study results and their limits: Compared with non-shared clonotypes, clonotypes shared by all four sorted-subset donors had higher generation probabilities. Pairwise subsampling led to the expectation that sequencing depth would affect the degree of clonotype sharing among donors. Even with the large sequencing depth, rarefaction of the sorted-subset datasets indicated that sequencing was incomplete. Naive subsets generally had larger estimated clonotype richness than memory subsets. Across a few donors, about 5.2% of naive CD4, more than 3% of naive CD8, about 2.3% of memory CD4, and 0.4% of memory CD8 clonotypes were shared. Because the study included a small number of donors, the genetic and exposure-history diversity represented was limited. Sampling was restricted to blood, and TCR repertoires in tissues likely differ from the TCR repertoires found in blood.

This clone was detected once. Its cognate antigen has yet to be identified. No quality values exist for individual bases; no much larger clone is one base distant. The TCR sequence derives from a woman in her 30s in good health. Sequenced: naive CD8+ T cells sorted from blood. The meaning of the sample's cell subset or site label: CD45RA+CCR7+. This sequence uses TRBV4-1 and TRBJ2-3; matching of 6 bases hints at TRBD2 as the D gene. The CDR3 region reads CASSQDFGSGPLLTDTQYF. The sequenced DNA is TGCGCCAGCAGCCAAGACTTCGGAAGCGGGCCCCTTTTGACAGATACGCAGTATTTT.